This T cell receptor beta chain was observed in a study of Tregs in tolerant kidney transplant recipients. The table came from immunoSEQ multiplex PCR; TCRdb's copy has only in-frame clones and leaves some out. The sample holds roughly 64,000 clones; over 75% are singletons and the top ten take more than 3%. The nonmyeloablative bone marrow transplants came from related graft donors, with transient mixed chimerism. Unstimulated Tregs (CD4+CD25+CD127-) and CD4+CD25- non-Tregs were sorted from PBMCs. The study, taken as a whole, reports: Antigen-driven expansion was suggested because donor-specific Tregs expanded more than all Tregs in tolerant patients.

A word on this clone: Its matching antigen is unknown.

The sample was CD4+ T cells from blood (PBMCs), taken 6 months after the transplant. The sequence derives from a human patient who received a combined kidney and bone marrow transplant. Part of the T cells may come from the graft donor.

The CDR3 DNA reads as TGTGCCAGCAGTTACTCTGGACAGGGTGGCTACGAGCAGTACTTC. It yields the protein CASSYSGQGGYEQYF. The genes are TRBV6-6 and TRBJ2-7; 8 positions match TRBD1. J was trimmed by 3 bases and V by 0 bases; bases with no gene match: 4. CDR3 length: 15 residues. From germline, CDR1 is MNHNY and CDR2 SVGAGI (reference sequence).